The 12 T cell receptor beta chains below all came from one sample that was sequenced in a study of T cells after yellow fever vaccination. TCRdb passed the 5' RACE reads through MiXCR, listing each CDR3 protein once. The table has tens of thousands of distinct CDR3 sequences, 7% to 8.5% seen once. Sequenced here: CD8+ T cells sorted from PBMCs, sampled around 16 days after the first yellow fever vaccination. These receptors all stem from a young man who received the YFV17D yellow fever vaccine.

This clonotype was seen repeatedly, ten times or more. This sequence joins TRBV25-1 and TRBJ2-7; 8 nucleotides line up with TRBD1. There are 14 residues in the CDR3. With V trimmed by 4 bases and J by 2 bases, 4 bases remained unmatched. Germline V CDR1 and CDR2: MGHDK, SYGVNS. CDR3 protein: CASSVGTGPYEQYF. CDR3 DNA: TGTGCCAGCAGTGTCGGGACAGGACCCTACGAGCAGTACTTC.

With respect to this clonotype: This may be a read error, as it is one base from a much larger clone. The chain employs TRBV12-3 or TRBV12-4 and TRBJ2-2; D is possibly TRBD2 (6 bases). This CDR3 has 15 residues. The DNA for the CDR3 is TGTGCCAGCTCTCTAAGCGGGTCCAACAACGGGGAGCTGTTTTTT. It yields the protein CASSLSGSNNGELFF.

This clonotype appeared many times. The V call is TRBV19, the J call TRBJ2-7; 10 bases agree with TRBD1. Germline V gene lookup returns CDR1 LNHDA and CDR2 SQIVND (reference sequence). This CDR3 spans 14 amino acids. After removal of 3 bases from V and 2 bases from J, the junction contained 1 base not matched to a gene. CDR3 amino acids: CASSMGQGPYEQYF. The CDR3 coding sequence is TGTGCCAGTAGTATGGGACAGGGGCCCTACGAGCAGTACTTC.

This clonotype occurred many times. V usage is TRBV7-2 and J usage is TRBJ2-3, with D tentatively TRBD1 or TRBD2 (6 bases each). The V end was cut by 1 base, the J end by 6 bases, with 17 bases between. The germline V gene has CDR1 SGHTA and CDR2 FQGNSA. The CDR3 runs 16 residues. The CDR3 sequence is CASSLVRALGGDTQYF. CDR3 in DNA: TGTGCCAGCAGCTTAGTAAGGGCGCTAGGGGGGGATACGCAGTATTTT.

This clonotype was seen at least ten times. The rearrangement links TRBV27 to TRBJ2-2; TRBD2 aligns across 9 bases. V lost 3 bases to trimming and J lost 4 bases; unmatched junction nucleotides: 3. The CDR3 runs 15 residues. Per germline, CDR1 MNHEY and CDR2 SMNVEV (reference sequence). CDR3 nucleotides: TGTGCCAGCAGTTTTCTAGCGGGAACCACCGGGGAGCTGTTTTTT. It specifies CASSFLAGTTGELFF.

This clonotype was seen many times. The J gene is TRBJ1-1, the V gene TRBV20-1; D perhaps matches TRBD1 (6 bases). Germline CDR1 is DFQATT and CDR2 is SNEGSKA (reference sequence). The CDR3 runs to 15 residues. Trimming removed 5 bases from V and 1 base from J, with 17 bases in between. CDR3 sequence: CSAWSSGHPNTEAFF. CDR3 DNA: TGCAGTGCTTGGTCCTCGGGACACCCGAACACTGAAGCTTTCTTT.

In this sample, this clonotype turned up many times. The chain uses TRBV20-1 and TRBJ2-7, with D perhaps given as TRBD1 or TRBD2 (5 bases each). This CDR3 is built from 15 residues. Looked up from germline, CDR1 is DFQATT and CDR2 is SNEGSKA (reference sequence). V was clipped by 5 bases and J by 0 bases, with 17 bases between them. The CDR3 spells CSAGHDKGSSYEQYV. CDR3 DNA: TGCAGTGCTGGACATGACAAGGGGAGCTCCTACGAGCAGTACGTC.

This clonotype was counted many times. This chain uses TRBV7-9 with TRBJ2-7, with 7 bases identical to TRBD1. Trimming removed 5 bases from V and 1 base from J; junction bases left unmatched: 5. CDR1 and CDR2 from the germline V gene are SEHNR and FQNEAQ (reference sequence). The CDR3 runs 14 residues. DNA of the CDR3: TGTGCCAGCAGCCCCAGGGACAGATCCTACGAGCAGTACTTC. Translated: CASSPRDRSYEQYF.

Many counts were recorded for this clonotype. V is TRBV6-2 or TRBV6-3 and J is TRBJ1-5; a weak D match, TRBD1 (5 bases). The CDR3 contains 13 residues. Germline-derived CDR1 and CDR2 are MNHEY and SVGEGT. V lost 9 bases and J 0 bases, leaving 9 bases between the germline ends. Written as DNA, the CDR3 is TGTGCCAGTGGGACCTATAGCAATCAGCCCCAGCATTTT. Protein: CASGTYSNQPQHF.

The sample holds many counts of this clonotype. The V and J genes are TRBV7-9 and TRBJ2-3; TRBD2 aligns across 9 bases. CDR1 is SEHNR and CDR2 is FQNEAQ in the germline V gene (reference sequence). CDR3 length: 17 residues. V shed 5 bases and J 6 bases; nucleotides not matched to a gene: 15. DNA for the CDR3: TGTGCCAGCAGCCCCCTTGGTCGCGGGGGGGCCATGGATACGCAGTATTTT. Residues: CASSPLGRGGAMDTQYF.

This clonotype was detected ten times or more. The chain combines TRBV29-1 with TRBJ2-3; 9 nucleotides agree with TRBD1. CDR3 size: 15 residues. Unmatched junction bases numbered 9, after V lost 3 bases and J lost 5 bases. Germline loops: CDR1 SQVTM, CDR2 ANQGSEA. The chain's CDR3 is CSVDADRGSEDTQYF. In nucleotides, the CDR3 is TGCAGCGTTGATGCGGACAGGGGAAGTGAAGATACGCAGTATTTT.

At least ten counts were recorded for this clonotype. The chain recombines TRBV25-1 with TRBJ1-5, with a tentative D call TRBD1 (5 bases). This CDR3 has 14 residues. CDR1 and CDR2 from the germline V gene are MGHDK and SYGVNS. Trimming pared 8 bases from V and 2 bases from J, leaving 13 bases between. DNA for the CDR3: TGTGCCAGCCAGGGAGGGCTGGGCAATCAGCCCCAGCATTTT. Protein product: CASQGGLGNQPQHF.